This T cell receptor beta chain came from a study of blood T cells in healthy people across ages. Study conclusions and caveats: A greater number of naive CD4+ cells and higher diversity distinguished long-lived donors from aged donors.

This clonotype turned up a few times. The antigen remains undetermined. Combining a sample-barcoded 5' primer with a J-beta primer mix, a second PCR ran for roughly 7 to 12 cycles. Every cDNA molecule bore a tag from a template-switch adaptor containing 12 random nucleotides. From the 5' RACE reads, TCRdb called clonotypes with MiXCR, one entry per CDR3 protein. The profile covers around 580,000 distinct CDR3 sequences, with about 45% appearing a single time and around 23% taken by the ten largest. V was clipped by 4 bases and J by 0 bases; unmatched bases: 5. Per germline, CDR1 PRHDT and CDR2 FYEKMQ (reference sequence). The CDR3 spans 18 residues.

Input material: blood. The chain has TRBV13 and TRBJ2-1, with TRBD2 matching over 14 bases. The sequence came from a man older than 75 in good health. The CDR3 loop reads CASSSGLAGGRSYNEQFF. The DNA for the CDR3 is TGTGCCAGCAGCTCTGGACTAGCGGGGGGTCGCTCCTACAATGAGCAGTTCTTC.